This is a list of T cell receptor beta chains from one sample in a study of cytomegalovirus exposure and HLA in healthy donors. Some clones are missing from TCRdb's copy, which holds only in-frame ones; the method was immunoSEQ multiplex PCR. The sample contains 110,000 to 150,000 clones, 85% to 95% of which appear only once. The sample was PBMCs. These TCRs come from a man younger than 30 in good health and CMV-seropositive. CDR3s include the opening cysteine and the closing phenylalanine or tryptophan. A D gene is named only where the DNA matches it firmly. The size field is filled for only some rows; it gives once, few, many or a size class.

clone_size j_call d_call v_call cdr3_aa cdr3_nt
once TRBJ2-7 TRBD2 TRBV18 CASSLTGTSGTFSYEQYF TGTGCCAGCTCACTTACCGGGACTAGCGGGACCTTCTCCTACGAGCAGTACTTC
NA TRBJ2-7 TRBD2 TRBV6-1 CASSDKREGEQYF TGTGCCAGCAGTGATAAGCGGGAGGGCGAGCAGTACTTC
once TRBJ2-1 TRBD2 TRBV9 CASSREGAAGGLTGNEQFF TGTGCCAGCAGCAGGGAGGGGGCAGCGGGAGGGCTTACGGGGAATGAGCAGTTCTTC
NA TRBJ2-1 TRBD2 TRBV30 CAWSTSRTSGYNEQFF TGTGCCTGGAGCACCAGTAGGACTAGCGGCTACAATGAGCAGTTCTTC
NA TRBJ2-7 TRBD1 TRBV27 CASSLGGTGGYEQYF TGTGCCAGCAGTCTCGGGGGGACAGGGGGCTACGAGCAGTACTTC
NA TRBJ1-6 NA TRBV11-2 CASSLGPNANSPLHF TGTGCCAGCAGCTTAGGGCCAAACGCTAATTCACCCCTCCACTTT
NA TRBJ2-2 TRBD2 TRBV28 CASSRLAGGGELFF TGTGCCAGCAGTCGACTAGCTGGTGGCGGGGAGCTGTTTTTT
NA TRBJ2-7 TRBD2 TRBV28 CASSSIASGREYEQYF TGTGCCAGCAGTTCAATTGCTAGCGGGAGAGAATACGAGCAGTACTTC
few TRBJ1-5 NA TRBV28 CASSSGGQPQHF TGTGCCAGCAGTTCTGGGGGCCAGCCCCAGCATTTT
NA TRBJ1-2 TRBD1 TRBV6-5 CASSNRGSNYGYTF TGTGCCAGCAGTAACAGGGGAAGCAACTATGGCTACACCTTC
NA TRBJ2-7 NA TRBV19 CASSIGAEFIYEQYF TGTGCCAGTAGTATAGGGGCAGAATTTATCTACGAGCAGTACTTC
NA TRBJ2-7 NA TRBV29-1 CSVEGSTHEQQEQYF TGCAGCGTTGAGGGTTCTACTCATGAACAGCAGGAGCAGTACTTC
NA TRBJ2-5 TRBD2 TRBV4-2 CASSPGLAGGVVETQYF TGTGCCAGCAGCCCTGGACTAGCGGGAGGGGTAGTCGAGACCCAGTACTTC
NA TRBJ2-7 TRBD2 TRBV2 CTSGSYEQYF TGTACTAGCGGGAGCTACGAGCAGTACTTC
NA TRBJ2-7 TRBD1 TRBV28 CASSTQGQLAREQYF TGTGCCAGCAGTACTCAGGGACAGTTAGCGAGGGAGCAGTACTTC
NA TRBJ1-2 NA TRBV9 CASSVEPGSGYGYTF TGTGCCAGCAGCGTAGAACCAGGGTCGGGCTATGGCTACACCTTC
once TRBJ1-1 TRBD1 TRBV5-1 CASSPGQVRGNTEAFF TGCGCCAGCAGCCCTGGACAGGTTAGAGGGAACACTGAAGCTTTCTTT
NA TRBJ2-3 TRBD2 TRBV27 CASSLGTSGNTDTQYF TGTGCCAGCAGTCTTGGGACTAGCGGAAACACAGATACGCAGTATTTT
NA TRBJ1-3 TRBD1 TRBV11-2 CASTIGQGSSGNTIYF TGTGCCAGCACCATTGGACAGGGGAGCTCTGGAAACACCATATATTTT
NA TRBJ1-6 TRBD1 TRBV7-9 CASSLEMTGGSSPLHF TGTGCCAGCAGCTTAGAGATGACAGGGGGAAGTTCACCCCTCCACTTT
NA TRBJ2-3 TRBD2 TRBV5-1 CASSREGRDLDTQYF TGCGCCAGCAGCCGGGAGGGACGGGATTTAGATACGCAGTATTTT
NA TRBJ2-3 TRBD1 TRBV13 CASSLEGQGGDTQYF TGTGCCAGCAGCTTAGAGGGACAGGGAGGTGATACGCAGTATTTT
NA TRBJ2-1 TRBD2 TRBV5-4 CASSVGLAGGETDEQFF TGTGCCAGCAGCGTGGGACTAGCGGGAGGAGAGACCGATGAGCAGTTCTTC
NA TRBJ1-2 NA TRBV28 CASRWDTRYGYTF TGTGCCAGCAGATGGGACACCCGATATGGCTACACCTTC
NA TRBJ2-1 TRBD2 TRBV9 CASSVISGRVYNEQFF TGTGCCAGCAGCGTAATTAGCGGGAGGGTGTACAATGAGCAGTTCTTC
NA TRBJ2-5 TRBD2 TRBV6-1 CASSLAGGQETQYF TGTGCCAGCAGTTTGGCGGGAGGGCAAGAGACCCAGTACTTC
NA TRBJ1-5 NA TRBV19 CASSPLQVFEPQHF TGTGCCAGTAGTCCATTACAGGTTTTTGAGCCCCAGCATTTT
NA TRBJ2-7 NA TRBV15 CATSREGIAAYEQYF TGTGCCACCAGCAGAGAAGGTATCGCGGCCTACGAGCAGTACTTC
NA TRBJ1-1 TRBD1 TRBV18 CASSATGGNTEAFF TGTGCCAGCTCGGCCACAGGGGGAAACACTGAAGCTTTCTTT
NA TRBJ2-1 TRBD2 TRBV27 CASRLAGLNNEQFF TGTGCCAGCAGACTAGCGGGCCTTAATAATGAGCAGTTCTTC
few TRBJ2-1 NA TRBV15 CATSRGPERPFF TGTGCCACCAGCAGAGGACCGGAGAGGCCGTTCTTC
NA TRBJ2-5 NA TRBV10-3 CAISDGDRVETQYF TGTGCCATCAGTGACGGGGATAGGGTGGAGACCCAGTACTTC
NA TRBJ2-3 TRBD2 TRBV6-4 CASSEAAGVEGADTQYF TGTGCCAGCAGTGAAGCAGCGGGAGTCGAGGGGGCAGATACGCAGTATTTT
NA TRBJ2-5 TRBD2 TRBV30 CAWETSGRTQTQYF TGTGCCTGGGAGACTAGCGGGAGAACCCAGACCCAGTACTTC
NA TRBJ2-4 NA TRBV7-8 CAREHRPGDIQYF TGTGCCAGAGAACACAGGCCTGGGGACATTCAGTACTTC
NA TRBJ2-1 TRBD2 TRBV19 CASSTGGYNEQFF TGTGCCAGTAGTACGGGGGGTTACAATGAGCAGTTCTTC
NA TRBJ2-7 NA TRBV27 CASSLLMSRVAYEQYF TGTGCCAGCAGTTTATTGATGTCCAGGGTGGCTTACGAGCAGTACTTC
NA TRBJ2-7 TRBD2 TRBV18 CASSLQGLGMAEQYF TGTGCCAGCTCACTCCAGGGACTAGGTATGGCCGAGCAGTACTTC
NA TRBJ2-3 TRBD2 TRBV5-1 CASSLAAGPSTDTQYF TGCGCCAGCAGCTTGGCAGCGGGACCGTCCACAGATACGCAGTATTTT
NA TRBJ2-7 NA TRBV5-1 CASRRLSGPYEQYF TGCGCCAGCAGACGGCTTAGCGGCCCTTACGAGCAGTACTTC
NA TRBJ2-1 NA TRBV7-8 CASSLARTANNEQFF TGTGCCAGCAGCTTAGCCCGGACTGCCAACAATGAGCAGTTCTTC
NA TRBJ2-3 NA TRBV27 CASRRDRNSDTQYF TGTGCCAGCAGGCGGGATCGTAATTCGGATACGCAGTATTTT
NA TRBJ2-1 TRBD1 TRBV15 CATSRTGGPYNEQFF TGTGCCACCAGCAGGACAGGGGGCCCCTACAATGAGCAGTTCTTC
NA TRBJ2-1 NA TRBV2 CASHSYNEQFF TGTGCCAGCCACTCCTACAATGAGCAGTTCTTC
NA TRBJ2-7 NA TRBV7-9 CASSASSYEQYF TGTGCCAGCAGCGCTAGCTCCTACGAGCAGTACTTC
NA TRBJ2-7 NA TRBV11-1 CASSLTDSYEQYF TGTGCCAGCAGCTTAACAGATTCCTACGAGCAGTACTTC
NA TRBJ2-1 NA TRBV7-9 CASSLLGGAVVNEQFF TGTGCCAGCAGCTTACTCGGGGGAGCTGTGGTAAATGAGCAGTTCTTC
NA TRBJ2-1 TRBD2 TRBV5-1 CASRQTGTSGSLGEQFF TGCGCCAGCAGGCAAACCGGGACTAGCGGGAGTCTTGGTGAGCAGTTCTTC
NA TRBJ2-7 TRBD1 TRBV15 CATSRDRGAEQYF TGTGCCACCAGCAGGGACAGGGGAGCCGAGCAGTACTTC
once TRBJ1-2 TRBD1 TRBV19 CASSTDRGRGGYTF TGTGCCAGTAGCACGGACAGGGGCAGGGGTGGCTACACCTTC
NA TRBJ2-7 NA TRBV7-2 CASSFLKSVPSIPEQYF TGTGCCAGCAGCTTCCTGAAGTCCGTCCCCAGTATTCCCGAGCAGTACTTC
NA TRBJ2-7 NA TRBV7-8 CASSLAGAYEQYF TGTGCCAGCAGCTTAGCCGGAGCTTACGAGCAGTACTTC
NA TRBJ2-2 NA TRBV7-6 CASSLFGIGELFF TGTGCCAGCAGCTTATTCGGGATCGGGGAGCTGTTTTTT
once TRBJ1-5 TRBD1 TRBV27 CASSSRQGSNQPQHF TGTGCCAGCAGTTCCCGACAGGGTAGCAATCAGCCCCAGCATTTT
NA TRBJ2-4 TRBD2 TRBV19 CASSIGRLAGANIQYF TGTGCCAGTAGTATAGGACGACTAGCGGGAGCGAACATTCAGTACTTC
NA TRBJ2-7 TRBD1 TRBV28 CASSALDRVIDEQYF TGTGCCAGCAGCGCCCTGGACAGGGTAATTGACGAGCAGTACTTC
NA TRBJ1-2 NA TRBV6-1 CASSEALLEGYTF TGTGCCAGCAGTGAAGCGCTTTTGGAGGGCTACACCTTC
NA TRBJ2-3 NA TRBV5-4 CASSGPRADTQYF TGTGCCAGCAGCGGGCCCCGAGCAGATACGCAGTATTTT
once TRBJ1-1 TRBD1 TRBV28 CASSPTGGSGTEAFF TGTGCCAGCAGTCCCACAGGGGGGAGTGGCACTGAAGCTTTCTTT
once TRBJ2-3 TRBD2 TRBV11-2 CASSLGTLAGGSDTQYF TGTGCCAGCAGCTTAGGTACTCTAGCGGGAGGGTCAGATACGCAGTATTTT